The text below deals with one T cell receptor (beta chain). What it binds is unknown. The PCR had 60 Vbeta and 13 Jbeta primers. Profiling relied on immunoSEQ multiplex PCR, and the TCRdb table lists in-frame clones only, not all of them. This repertoire shows over 95,000 clones, 60% to 80% found once; its top ten account for approximately 2%. The record originates from a study of cytomegalovirus exposure and HLA in healthy donors. Study at large: HLA-typed donors contributed approximately 86 million unique TCRs, which were held in an early data release. Whole-study results and caveats: Usually a TCR sequence was rare, but some public TCRs were found in many donors. Analyses of presence/absence relied on an assumption of roughly uniform sequencing depth across donors. Accurate predictions that matched the HLA-A and HLA-B alleles of most subjects were reportedly made from TCR beta sequences.

The length of the CDR3 is 13 residues. Per the germline V gene, CDR1 is WSHSY and CDR2 is SAAADI. V was pared by 3 bases and J by 7 bases, with 10 bases between. The rearrangement joins TRBV10-2 to TRBJ1-5; D gene uncertain. This clonotype was sampled from a human donor in good health. The specimen sequenced was PBMCs. The CDR3 here is CASSDGGWQPQHF. The CDR3 region has the DNA TGCGCCAGCAGTGATGGAGGGTGGCAGCCCCAGCATTTT.